Presented here are 20 T cell receptor beta chains from one specimen sequenced in a study of cytomegalovirus exposure and HLA in healthy donors. PCR used 60 Vbeta primers and 13 Jbeta primers. TCRdb keeps only in-frame clones here, not all; method: immunoSEQ multiplex PCR. The data hold approximately 140,000 clones, with about three quarters observed a single time. The sample was PBMCs. Receptors were obtained from a man between 40 and 49 years old in good health and CMV-seropositive.

On this clone: In the same sample, other DNA sequences code for this CDR3. The chain recombines TRBV15 with TRBJ2-3; TRBD1 agrees at 8 bases. This CDR3 contains 15 residues. After removal of 3 bases from V and 5 bases from J, the junction contained 7 bases not matched to a gene. CDR1 LNHNV and CDR2 YYDKDF come from the germline V gene (reference sequence). CDR3 DNA: TGTGCCACCAGCAGTCACGACAGGGGAGGAGATACGCAGTATTTT. It codes for CATSSHDRGGDTQYF.

This chain connects TRBV28 to TRBJ2-7; D possibly corresponds to TRBD2 (6 bases). Trimming took 5 bases from V and 4 from J, leaving 9 bases between them. Germline CDR1 reads MDHEN; CDR2 reads SYDVKM. The CDR3 contains 12 residues. CDR3 bases: TGTGCCAGCAGTAGGGGACTTTACGAGCAGTACTTC. It is translated as CASSRGLYEQYF. Variable domain in full (rest from reference TRBV28 and TRBJ2-7): DVKVTQSSRYLVKRTGEKVFLECVQDMDHENMFWYRQDPGLGLRLIYFSYDVKMKEKGDIPEGYSVSREKKERFSLILESASTNQTSMYLCASSRGLYEQYFGPGTRLTVT.

The gene calls are TRBV29-1 and TRBJ2-7; 9 bases line up with TRBD2. The germline V gene encodes CDR1 SQVTM and CDR2 ANQGSEA. Losses at the gene ends were 6 bases for V and 2 bases for J; bases not matched to a gene: 5. This CDR3 is 13 amino acids long. CDR3 residues: CSVTLAGPYEQYF. The CDR3 DNA is TGCAGCGTCACTCTAGCGGGACCCTACGAGCAGTACTTC.

This clone was detected a few times. The rearrangement joins TRBV6-6 to TRBJ1-2, with 7 bases identical to TRBD1. The CDR3 runs to 14 residues. CDR1 is MNHNY and CDR2 is SVGAGI in the germline V gene (reference sequence). The junction had 6 bases not matched to a gene; V was cut back by 0 bases and J by 8 bases. The CDR3 region is CASSYSYRGEGYTF. The CDR3 region has the DNA TGTGCCAGCAGTTACTCATACAGGGGTGAAGGCTACACCTTC.

The genes are TRBV9 and TRBJ2-7; 7 positions match TRBD2. The V gene's germline CDR1 is SGDLS and CDR2 YYNGEE. V was clipped by 0 bases and J by 1 base; unmatched bases: 7. The CDR3 is 16 residues long. The CDR3 coding sequence is TGTGCCAGCAGCGTAGGCATTAGCGGGCGGTCCTACGAGCAGTACTTC. Its protein product is CASSVGISGRSYEQYF.

The chain employs TRBV7-8 and TRBJ2-1, with 13 bases identical to TRBD2. Trimming removed 4 bases from V and 6 bases from J; junction bases left unmatched: 6. This CDR3 has 16 amino acids. Per germline, CDR1 SGHVS and CDR2 FQNEAQ. The CDR3 DNA reads as TGTGCCAGCAGCTCCTGGACTAGCGGGAGCCGCAATGAGCAGTTCTTC. This gives the protein CASSSWTSGSRNEQFF.

This rearrangement joins TRBV19 to TRBJ2-2, with 9 bases lining up with TRBD1. Germline V gene data show CDR1 as LNHDA and CDR2 as SQIVND (reference sequence). The CDR3 runs 16 residues. J was trimmed by 3 bases and V by 7 bases; bases with no gene match: 9. The CDR3 nucleotides are TGTGCCAGTATAGACCGGAACAGGGGGCACACCGGGGAGCTGTTTTTT. Its translation is CASIDRNRGHTGELFF.

The chain couples TRBV9 to TRBJ1-2, with 8 bases aligning to TRBD1. The CDR3 contains 14 residues. Trimming cost V 0 bases and J 7 bases; bases outside gene matches: 5. Germline CDR1 and CDR2: SGDLS and YYNGEE. CDR3 residues: CASSVVDRGRGYTF. In DNA, the CDR3 is TGTGCCAGCAGCGTAGTTGACAGGGGCCGTGGCTACACCTTC.

The chain recombines TRBV27 with TRBJ2-3, with TRBD2 matching 8 bases. The CDR3 spans 15 residues. V shed 5 bases and J 1 base; nucleotides not matched to a gene: 5. Germline lookup yields CDR1 MNHEY and CDR2 SMNVEV (reference sequence). The CDR3 sequence: CASSPPTSGTDTQYF. The CDR3 nucleotides read TGTGCCAGCAGTCCCCCGACTAGCGGCACAGATACGCAGTATTTT.

The V call is TRBV6-5, the J call TRBJ1-2, with D possibly TRBD1 on 5 matching bases. V gave up 6 bases and J gave up 2 bases, with 10 bases separating them. Germline CDR1 and CDR2: MNHEY and SVGAGI. The CDR3 has 13 residues. The CDR3 bases are TGTGCCAGCAGCCGACAGAGAAACTATGGCTACACCTTC. Its protein is CASSRQRNYGYTF.

The chain is built from TRBV4-1 and TRBJ2-7; 12 nucleotides match TRBD2. CDR1 is MGHRA, CDR2 YSYEKL, per germline. V gave up 4 bases and J gave up 2 bases; unmatched junction bases: 3. The CDR3 sequence is 15 residues long. For the CDR3, the DNA is TGCGCCAGCAGCCCCGGACTAGCGGGAACCTACGAGCAGTACTTC. It codes for CASSPGLAGTYEQYF.

The chain employs TRBV5-4 and TRBJ1-1; no firm D call. Germline V gene sequence: CDR1 SGHNT, CDR2 YYREEE (reference sequence). V was cut by 1 base and J by 4 bases, with 8 bases left in between. The CDR3 runs 13 residues. Here the CDR3 DNA reads TGTGCCAGCAGCTTGTGGCAGGTCACTGAAGCTTTCTTT. Its translation is CASSLWQVTEAFF.

J is TRBJ1-1 and V is TRBV2, with D tentatively TRBD1 (5 bases). Trimming stripped 1 base from V and 7 bases from J, with 10 bases between. CDR1 and CDR2 (germline): SNHLY, FYNNEI. The CDR3 runs 13 residues. The CDR3 protein is CASSEGMGLEAFF. As DNA, the CDR3 is TGTGCCAGCAGTGAAGGTATGGGGCTTGAAGCTTTCTTT. The variable domain in full, completed from reference TRBV2 and TRBJ1-1, reads EPEVTQTPSHQVTQMGQEVILRCVPISNHLYFYWYRQILGQKVEFLVSFYNNEISEKSEIFDDQFSVERPDGSNFTLKIRSTKLEDSAMYFCASSEGMGLEAFFGQGTRLTVV.

The rearrangement links TRBV7-9 to TRBJ1-2, with D perhaps matching TRBD1 (6 bases). Germline V CDR1 and CDR2: SEHNR, FQNEAQ (reference sequence). V lost 5 bases, J lost 1 base, and 14 bases lay in between. The CDR3 is made up of 15 amino acids. In nucleotides, the CDR3 is TGTGCCAGCAGCCGGCACAGGGATTTTAACTATGGCTACACCTTC. Translating it yields CASSRHRDFNYGYTF. Variable domain in full (rest from reference TRBV7-9 and TRBJ1-2): DTGVSQNPRHKITKRGQNVTFRCDPISEHNRLYWYRQTLGQGPEFLTYFQNEAQLEKSRLLSDRFSAERPKGSFSTLEIQRTEQGDSAMYLCASSRHRDFNYGYTFGSGTRLTVV.

This clone was seen a few times. CDR3 sequence: CASSPSRARRNEKLFF. DNA for the CDR3: TGTGCCAGCTCCCCCTCGAGGGCCAGGCGTAATGAAAAACTGTTTTTT. The V call is TRBV18, the J call TRBJ1-4; D unresolved. Germline V lookup: CDR1 KGHSH, CDR2 LQKENI. CDR3 length: 16 residues. Trimming took off 6 bases at V and 4 bases at J, with 18 bases between the two ends.

This clone was found once. The chain combines TRBV9 with TRBJ2-1; the D gene is possibly TRBD2 (6 bases). Trimming took off 7 bases at V and 0 bases at J, with 17 bases between the two ends. CDR3 length: 16 residues. Looked up from germline, CDR1 is SGDLS and CDR2 is YYNGEE. The CDR3 coding sequence is TGTGCCAGCGGCCTCCGTAGCGGTTACTCCTACAATGAGCAGTTCTTC. Amino acids: CASGLRSGYSYNEQFF.

J is TRBJ1-1 and V is TRBV7-2; 10 bases agree with TRBD1. Germline V gene data show CDR1 as SGHTA and CDR2 as FQGNSA. The CDR3 has 14 residues. J lost 4 bases, V lost 5 bases, and 4 bases had no gene match. CDR3 protein: CASSPTGGVTEAFF. In DNA form, the CDR3 reads TGTGCCAGCAGCCCGACAGGGGGCGTCACTGAAGCTTTCTTT.

J is TRBJ2-2 and V is TRBV7-2, with 10 nucleotides matching TRBD1. The length of the CDR3 is 15 residues. V gave up 5 bases and J gave up 4 bases; unmatched junction bases: 4. Germline CDR1 reads SGHTA; CDR2 reads FQGNSA. CDR3 DNA sequence: TGTGCCAGCAGCCCGACAGGGGGCATCACCGGGGAGCTGTTTTTT. Residues: CASSPTGGITGELFF. Together with reference TRBV7-2 and TRBJ2-2, the CDR3 gives the full variable domain: GAGVSQSPSNKVTEKGKDVELRCDPISGHTALYWYRQSLGQGLEFLIYFQGNSAPDKSGLPSDRFSAERTGGSVSTLTIQRTQQEDSAVYLCASSPTGGITGELFFGEGSRLTVL.

The V call is TRBV5-1, the J call TRBJ2-1; TRBD1 is a possible D gene (5 bases). This CDR3 has 14 residues. Germline CDR1 and CDR2: SGHRS and YFSETQ. The ends were cut back, 7 bases at V and 5 bases at J, with 16 bases in the middle. The CDR3 loop is CASGTNWGNNEQFF. CDR3 DNA: TGCGCCAGCGGCACAAACTGGGGCAACAATGAGCAGTTCTTC.

V and J are TRBV5-1 and TRBJ2-7, with 11 bases fitting TRBD2. Trimming removed 0 bases from V and 2 bases from J; junction bases left unmatched: 7. This CDR3 region has 17 residues. Germline lookup yields CDR1 SGHRS and CDR2 YFSETQ. The CDR3 loop is CASSLAAKTSGTYEQYF. The CDR3 DNA sequence: TGCGCCAGCAGCTTGGCCGCTAAGACTAGCGGGACCTACGAGCAGTACTTC.